The 3 T cell receptor beta chains in this list originate from one sample, sequenced in a study of response to subunit inactivated influenza vaccine. TCRdb used MiXCR to reprocess the RT-PCR reads, holding one entry per CDR3 protein. The sample has approximately 530,000 distinct CDR3 sequences, about 7.6% seen once. Here the sequenced sample was PBMCs from blood, taken around 25 months after vaccination. All receptors derive from a man between 50 and 70 years old who received an inactivated influenza vaccine.

The chain carries TRBV4-2 and TRBJ2-3, with 8 bases that match TRBD2. Germline CDR1 and CDR2: LGHNA and YNFKEQ. V was clipped by 3 bases and J by 4 bases; unmatched bases: 3. This CDR3 contains 14 residues. The CDR3 protein is CASSQRRGADTQYF. The CDR3 region has the DNA TGTGCCAGCAGCCAGCGGCGGGGGGCAGATACGCAGTATTTT.

This clonotype appeared a few times. The chain employs TRBV5-1 and TRBJ2-7; possibly TRBD1 for D (6 bases). This CDR3 is 14 amino acids long. CDR1 and CDR2 (germline): SGHRS, YFSETQ. V was shortened by 5 bases and J by 5 bases, with 17 bases between the two germline ends. CDR3 amino acids: CASRIQGTFDEQYF. In DNA, the CDR3 is TGCGCCAGCAGGATACAGGGAACGTTCGACGAGCAGTACTTC. Drawing the rest from reference TRBV5-1 and TRBJ2-7, the complete variable domain is KAGVTQTPRYLIKTRGQQVTLSCSPISGHRSVSWYQQTPGQGLQFLFEYFSETQRNKGNFPGRFSGRQFSNSRSEMNVSTLELGDSALYLCASRIQGTFDEQYFGPGTRLTVT.

A few counts support this clonotype. The chain combines TRBV6-1 with TRBJ2-3; 7 bases agree with TRBD1. Germline CDR1 and CDR2: MNHNS and SASEGT. J lost 3 bases, V lost 6 bases, and 9 bases had no gene match. The length of the CDR3 is 15 residues. The CDR3 sequence is CASSPLGQKTDTQYF. DNA for the CDR3: TGTGCCAGCAGCCCTCTGGGACAGAAGACAGATACGCAGTATTTT.